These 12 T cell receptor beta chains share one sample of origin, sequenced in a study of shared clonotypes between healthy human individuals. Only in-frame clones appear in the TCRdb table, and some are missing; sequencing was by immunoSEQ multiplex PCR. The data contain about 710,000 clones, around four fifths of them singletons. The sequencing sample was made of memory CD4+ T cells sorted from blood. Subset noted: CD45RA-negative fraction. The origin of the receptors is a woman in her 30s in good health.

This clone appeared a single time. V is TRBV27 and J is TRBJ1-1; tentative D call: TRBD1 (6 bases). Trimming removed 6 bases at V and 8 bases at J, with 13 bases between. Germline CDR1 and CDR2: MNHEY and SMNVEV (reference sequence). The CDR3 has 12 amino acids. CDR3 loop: CASSGGRLEAFF. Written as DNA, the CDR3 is TGTGCCAGCAGCGGGGGCCGGTTGGAAGCTTTCTTT.

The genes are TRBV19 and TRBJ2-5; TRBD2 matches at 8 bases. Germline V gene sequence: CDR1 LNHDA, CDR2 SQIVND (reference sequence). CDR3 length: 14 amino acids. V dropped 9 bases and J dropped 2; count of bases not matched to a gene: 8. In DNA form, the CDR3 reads TGTGCCAGCAGCAGTGGGACTAGACAAGAGACCCAGTACTTC. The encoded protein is CASSSGTRQETQYF.

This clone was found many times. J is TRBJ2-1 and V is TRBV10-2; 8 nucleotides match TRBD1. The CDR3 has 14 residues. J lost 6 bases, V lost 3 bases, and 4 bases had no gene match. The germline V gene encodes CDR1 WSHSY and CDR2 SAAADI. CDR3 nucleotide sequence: TGCGCCAGCAGTGACCCAGGGGGCTTCAATGAGCAGTTCTTC. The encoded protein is CASSDPGGFNEQFF.

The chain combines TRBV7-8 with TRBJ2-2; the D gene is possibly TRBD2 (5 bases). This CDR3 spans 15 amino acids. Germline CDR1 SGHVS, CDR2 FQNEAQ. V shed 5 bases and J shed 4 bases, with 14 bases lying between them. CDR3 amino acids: CASSARVPRTGELFF. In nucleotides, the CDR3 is TGTGCCAGCAGCGCGCGGGTACCGCGCACCGGGGAGCTGTTTTTT.

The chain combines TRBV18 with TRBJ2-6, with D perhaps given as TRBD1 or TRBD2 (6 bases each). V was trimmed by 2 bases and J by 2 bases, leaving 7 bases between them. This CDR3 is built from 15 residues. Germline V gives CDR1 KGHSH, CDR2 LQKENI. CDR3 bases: TGTGCCAGCTCACCAGGGGGGCCTGGGGCCAACGTCCTGACTTTC. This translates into CASSPGGPGANVLTF.

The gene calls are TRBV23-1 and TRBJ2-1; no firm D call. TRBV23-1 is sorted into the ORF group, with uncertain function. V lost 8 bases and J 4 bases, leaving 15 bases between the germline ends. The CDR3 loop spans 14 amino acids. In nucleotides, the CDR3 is TGCGCCAGCGTAGTACGTGAGGCTTACAATGAGCAGTTCTTC. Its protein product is CASVVREAYNEQFF.

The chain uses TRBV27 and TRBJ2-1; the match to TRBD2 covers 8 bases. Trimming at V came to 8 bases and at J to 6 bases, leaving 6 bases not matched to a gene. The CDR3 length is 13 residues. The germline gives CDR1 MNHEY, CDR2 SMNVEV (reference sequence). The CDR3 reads CASGPGTSNEQFF. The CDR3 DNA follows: TGTGCCAGCGGGCCCGGGACTAGCAATGAGCAGTTCTTC.

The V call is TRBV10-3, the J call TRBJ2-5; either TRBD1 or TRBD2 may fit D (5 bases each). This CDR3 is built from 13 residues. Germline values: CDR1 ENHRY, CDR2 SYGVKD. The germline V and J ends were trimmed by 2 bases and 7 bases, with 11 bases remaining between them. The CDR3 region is CAISEEPRGTQYF. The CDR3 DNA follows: TGTGCCATCAGTGAGGAACCGAGGGGGACCCAGTACTTC.

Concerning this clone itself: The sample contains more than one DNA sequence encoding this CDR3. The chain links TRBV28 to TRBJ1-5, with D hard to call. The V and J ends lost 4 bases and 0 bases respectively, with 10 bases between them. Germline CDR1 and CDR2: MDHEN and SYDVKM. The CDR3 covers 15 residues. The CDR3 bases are TGTGCCAGCAGTTCTCGAGGGCTTAGCAATCAGCCCCAGCATTTT. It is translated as CASSSRGLSNQPQHF.

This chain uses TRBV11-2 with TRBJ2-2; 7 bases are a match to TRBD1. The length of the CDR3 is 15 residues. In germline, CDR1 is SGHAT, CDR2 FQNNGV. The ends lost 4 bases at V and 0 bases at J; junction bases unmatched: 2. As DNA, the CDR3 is TGTGCCAGCAGCTGGGGACAGCCGAACACCGGGGAGCTGTTTTTT. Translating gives CASSWGQPNTGELFF. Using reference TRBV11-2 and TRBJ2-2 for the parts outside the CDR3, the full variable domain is EAGVAQSPRYKIIEKRQSVAFWCNPISGHATLYWYQQILGQGPKLLIQFQNNGVVDDSQLPKDRFSAERLKGVDSTLKIQPAKLEDSAVYLCASSWGQPNTGELFFGEGSRLTVL.

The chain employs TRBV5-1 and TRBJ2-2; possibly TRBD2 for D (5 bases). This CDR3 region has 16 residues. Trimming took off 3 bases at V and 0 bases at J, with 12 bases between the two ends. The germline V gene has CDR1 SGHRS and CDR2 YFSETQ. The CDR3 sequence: CASSSGLGANTGELFF. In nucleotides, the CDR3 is TGCGCCAGCAGCTCCGGACTCGGAGCGAACACCGGGGAGCTGTTTTTT.

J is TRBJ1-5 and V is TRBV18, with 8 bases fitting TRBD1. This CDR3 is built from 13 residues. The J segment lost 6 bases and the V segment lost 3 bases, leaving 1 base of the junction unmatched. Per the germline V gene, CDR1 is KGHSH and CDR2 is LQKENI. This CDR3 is CASSPDRAQPQHF. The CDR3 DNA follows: TGTGCCAGCTCACCGGACAGGGCTCAGCCCCAGCATTTT.